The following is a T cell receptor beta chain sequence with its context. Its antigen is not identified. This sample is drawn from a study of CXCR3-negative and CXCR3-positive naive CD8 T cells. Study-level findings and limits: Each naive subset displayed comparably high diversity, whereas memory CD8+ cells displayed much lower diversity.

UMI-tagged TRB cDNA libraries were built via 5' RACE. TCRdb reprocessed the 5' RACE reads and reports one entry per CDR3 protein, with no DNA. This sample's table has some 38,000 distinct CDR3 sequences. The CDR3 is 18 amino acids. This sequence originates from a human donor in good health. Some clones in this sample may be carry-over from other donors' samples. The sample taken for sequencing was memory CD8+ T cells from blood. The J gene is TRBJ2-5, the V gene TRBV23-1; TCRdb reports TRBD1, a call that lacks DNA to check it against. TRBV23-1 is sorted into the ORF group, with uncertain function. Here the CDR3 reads CATVCWTGRLRPKETQYF.